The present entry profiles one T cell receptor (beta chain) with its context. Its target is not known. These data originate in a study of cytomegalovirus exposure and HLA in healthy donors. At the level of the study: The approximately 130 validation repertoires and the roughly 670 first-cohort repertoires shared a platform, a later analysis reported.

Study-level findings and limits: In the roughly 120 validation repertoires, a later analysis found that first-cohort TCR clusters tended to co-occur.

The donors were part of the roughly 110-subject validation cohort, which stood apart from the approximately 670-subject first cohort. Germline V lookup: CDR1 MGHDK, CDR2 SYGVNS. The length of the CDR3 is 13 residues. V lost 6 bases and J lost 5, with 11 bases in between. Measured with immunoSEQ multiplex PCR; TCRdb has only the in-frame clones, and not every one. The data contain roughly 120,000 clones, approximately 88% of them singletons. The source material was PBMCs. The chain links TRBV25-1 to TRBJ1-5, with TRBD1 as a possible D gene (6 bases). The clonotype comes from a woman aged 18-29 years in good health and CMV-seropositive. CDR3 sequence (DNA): TGTGCCAGCAGGGACAGCGAATATCAGCCCCAGCATTTT. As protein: CASRDSEYQPQHF.